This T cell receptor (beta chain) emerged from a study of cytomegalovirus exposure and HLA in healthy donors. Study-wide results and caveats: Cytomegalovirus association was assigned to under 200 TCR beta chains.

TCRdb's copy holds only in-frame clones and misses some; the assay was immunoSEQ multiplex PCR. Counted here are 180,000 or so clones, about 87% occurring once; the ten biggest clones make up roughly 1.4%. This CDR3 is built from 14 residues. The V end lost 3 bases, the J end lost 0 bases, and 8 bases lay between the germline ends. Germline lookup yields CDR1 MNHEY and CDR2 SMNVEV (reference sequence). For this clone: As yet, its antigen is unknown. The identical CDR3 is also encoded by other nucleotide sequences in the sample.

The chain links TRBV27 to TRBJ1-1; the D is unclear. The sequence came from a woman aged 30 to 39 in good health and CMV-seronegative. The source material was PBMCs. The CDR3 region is CASSLGGMNTEAFF. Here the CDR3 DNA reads TGTGCCAGCAGTTTGGGAGGGATGAACACTGAAGCTTTCTTT.